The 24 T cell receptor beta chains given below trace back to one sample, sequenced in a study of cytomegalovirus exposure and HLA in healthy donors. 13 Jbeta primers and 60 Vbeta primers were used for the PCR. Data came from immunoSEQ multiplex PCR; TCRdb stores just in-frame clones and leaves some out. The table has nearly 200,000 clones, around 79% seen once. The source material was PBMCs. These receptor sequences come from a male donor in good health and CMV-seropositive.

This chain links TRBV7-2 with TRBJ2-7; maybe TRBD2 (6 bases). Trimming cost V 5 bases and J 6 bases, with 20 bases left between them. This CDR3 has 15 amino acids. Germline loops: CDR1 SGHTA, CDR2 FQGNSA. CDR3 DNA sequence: TGTGCCAGCAGCCCCCGTTTGGGGGGAATGGGCGAGCAGTACTTC. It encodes CASSPRLGGMGEQYF.

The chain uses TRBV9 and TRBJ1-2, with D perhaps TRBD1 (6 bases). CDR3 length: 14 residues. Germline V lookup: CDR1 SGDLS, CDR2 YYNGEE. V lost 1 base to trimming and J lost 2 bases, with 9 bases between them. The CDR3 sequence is CASSVHQGNYGYTF. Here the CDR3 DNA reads TGTGCCAGCAGCGTACATCAGGGGAACTATGGCTACACCTTC.

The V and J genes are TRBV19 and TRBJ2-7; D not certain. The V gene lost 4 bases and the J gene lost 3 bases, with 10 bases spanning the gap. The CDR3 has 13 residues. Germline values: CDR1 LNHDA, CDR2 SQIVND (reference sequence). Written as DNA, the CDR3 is TGTGCCAGTAGTAATGGGCGCGTCTACGAGCAGTACTTC. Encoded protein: CASSNGRVYEQYF.

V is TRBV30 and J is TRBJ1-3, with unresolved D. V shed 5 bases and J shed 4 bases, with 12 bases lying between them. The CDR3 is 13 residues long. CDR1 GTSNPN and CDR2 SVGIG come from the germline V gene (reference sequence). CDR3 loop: CAWAIFAGNTIYF. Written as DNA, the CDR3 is TGTGCCTGGGCTATCTTCGCAGGAAACACCATATATTTT.

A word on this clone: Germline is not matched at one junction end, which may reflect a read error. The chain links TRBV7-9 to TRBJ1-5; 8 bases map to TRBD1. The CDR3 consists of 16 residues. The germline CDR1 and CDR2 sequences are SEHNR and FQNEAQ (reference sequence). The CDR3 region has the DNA TGTTCCAGCAGCCCGACTCGACAGGGGAGCAATCAGCCCCAGCATTTT. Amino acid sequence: CSSSPTRQGSNQPQHF. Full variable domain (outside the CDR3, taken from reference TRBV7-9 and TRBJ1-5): DTGVSQNPRHKITKRGQNVTFRCDPISEHNRLYWYRQTLGQGPEFLTYFQNEAQLEKSRLLSDRFSAERPKGSFSTLEIQRTEQGDSAMYLCSSSPTRQGSNQPQHFGDGTRLSIL.

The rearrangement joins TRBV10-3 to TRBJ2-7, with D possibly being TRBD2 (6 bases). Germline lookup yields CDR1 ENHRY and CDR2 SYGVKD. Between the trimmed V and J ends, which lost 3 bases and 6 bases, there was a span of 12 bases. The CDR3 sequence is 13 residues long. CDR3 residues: CAISDGRDSEQYF. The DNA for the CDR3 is TGTGCCATCAGTGACGGGAGAGACTCCGAGCAGTACTTC.

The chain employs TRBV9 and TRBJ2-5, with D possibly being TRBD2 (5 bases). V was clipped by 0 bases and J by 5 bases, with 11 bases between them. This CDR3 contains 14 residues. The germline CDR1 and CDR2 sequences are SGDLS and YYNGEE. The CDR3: CASSVGSALETQYF. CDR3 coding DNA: TGTGCCAGCAGCGTAGGTAGCGCACTGGAGACCCAGTACTTC.

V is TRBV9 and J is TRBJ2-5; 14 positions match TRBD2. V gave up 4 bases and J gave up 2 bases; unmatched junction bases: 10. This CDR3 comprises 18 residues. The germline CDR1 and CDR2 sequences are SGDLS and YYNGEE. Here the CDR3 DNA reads TGTGCCAGCAGCCCCTCGGGACTAGCGGGAGTTTTACAAGAGACCCAGTACTTC. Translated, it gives CASSPSGLAGVLQETQYF.

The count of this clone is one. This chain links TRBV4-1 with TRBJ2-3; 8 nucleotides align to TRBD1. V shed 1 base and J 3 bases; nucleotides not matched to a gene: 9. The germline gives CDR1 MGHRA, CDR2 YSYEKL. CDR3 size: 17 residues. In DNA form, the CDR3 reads TGCGCCAGCAGCCAAGGCCTGGGGACAGGAGAGACAGATACGCAGTATTTT. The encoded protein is CASSQGLGTGETDTQYF.

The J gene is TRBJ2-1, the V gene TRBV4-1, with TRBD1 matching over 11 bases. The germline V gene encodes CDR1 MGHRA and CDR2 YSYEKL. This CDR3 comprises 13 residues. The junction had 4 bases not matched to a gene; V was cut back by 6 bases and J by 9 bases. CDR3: CASRDRGRGEQFF. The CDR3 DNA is TGCGCCAGCAGGGACAGGGGGCGGGGTGAGCAGTTCTTC.

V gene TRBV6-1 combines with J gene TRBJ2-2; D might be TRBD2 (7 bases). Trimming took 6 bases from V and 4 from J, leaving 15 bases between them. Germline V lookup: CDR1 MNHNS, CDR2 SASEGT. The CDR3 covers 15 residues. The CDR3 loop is CASRPAGAITGELFF. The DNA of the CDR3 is TGTGCCAGCAGGCCGGCGGGGGCGATCACCGGGGAGCTGTTTTTT.

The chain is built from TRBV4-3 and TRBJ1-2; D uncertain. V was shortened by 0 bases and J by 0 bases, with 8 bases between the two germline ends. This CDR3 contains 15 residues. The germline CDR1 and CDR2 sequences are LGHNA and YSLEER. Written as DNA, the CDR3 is TGCGCCAGCAGCCAAGATAGATACGCTAACTATGGCTACACCTTC. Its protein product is CASSQDRYANYGYTF.

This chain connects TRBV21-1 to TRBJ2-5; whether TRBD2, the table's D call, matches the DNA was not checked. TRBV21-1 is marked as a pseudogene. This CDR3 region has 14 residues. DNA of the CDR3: TGTGCCAGCAGCAGGGGGGGAGTTCAAGAGACCCAGTACTTC. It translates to CASSRGGVQETQYF.

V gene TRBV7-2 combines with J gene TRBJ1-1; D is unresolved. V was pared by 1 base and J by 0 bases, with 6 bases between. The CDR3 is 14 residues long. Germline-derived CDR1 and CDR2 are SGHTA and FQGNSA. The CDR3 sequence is CASSLGQVNTEAFF. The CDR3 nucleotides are TGTGCCAGCAGCTTAGGACAAGTGAACACTGAAGCTTTCTTT.

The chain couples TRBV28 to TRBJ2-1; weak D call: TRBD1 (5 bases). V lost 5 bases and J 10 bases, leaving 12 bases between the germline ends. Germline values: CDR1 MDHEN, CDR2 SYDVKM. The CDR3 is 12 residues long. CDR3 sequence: CASSIQQEEQFF. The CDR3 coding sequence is TGTGCCAGCAGTATCCAACAGGAGGAGCAGTTCTTC.

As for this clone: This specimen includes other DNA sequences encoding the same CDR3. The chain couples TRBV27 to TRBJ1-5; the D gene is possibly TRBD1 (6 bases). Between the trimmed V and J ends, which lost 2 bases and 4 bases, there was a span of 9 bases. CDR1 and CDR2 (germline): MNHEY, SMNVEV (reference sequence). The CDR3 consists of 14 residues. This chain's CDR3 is CASSLGQGNQPQHF. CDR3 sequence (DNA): TGTGCCAGCAGTTTAGGGCAGGGGAATCAGCCCCAGCATTTT.

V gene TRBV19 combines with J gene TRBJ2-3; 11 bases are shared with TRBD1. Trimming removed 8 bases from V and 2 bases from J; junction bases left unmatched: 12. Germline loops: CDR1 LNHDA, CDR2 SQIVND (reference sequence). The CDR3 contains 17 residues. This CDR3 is CASSGTGGNRITDTQYF. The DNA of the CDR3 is TGTGCCAGTTCCGGGACAGGGGGTAATCGTATCACAGATACGCAGTATTTT.

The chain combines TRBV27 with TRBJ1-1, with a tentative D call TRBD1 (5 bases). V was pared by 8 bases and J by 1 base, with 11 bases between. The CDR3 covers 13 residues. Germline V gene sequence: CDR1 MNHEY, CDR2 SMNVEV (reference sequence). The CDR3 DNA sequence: TGTGCCAGCTCGAGACAGAGGAACACTGAAGCTTTCTTT. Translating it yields CASSRQRNTEAFF.

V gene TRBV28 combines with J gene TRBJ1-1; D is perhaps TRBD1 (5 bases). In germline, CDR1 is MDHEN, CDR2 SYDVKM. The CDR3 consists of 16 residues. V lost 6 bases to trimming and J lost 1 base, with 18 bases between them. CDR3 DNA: TGTGCCAGCAGAACCCCGGACATTCGCCCGAACACTGAAGCTTTCTTT. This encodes CASRTPDIRPNTEAFF.

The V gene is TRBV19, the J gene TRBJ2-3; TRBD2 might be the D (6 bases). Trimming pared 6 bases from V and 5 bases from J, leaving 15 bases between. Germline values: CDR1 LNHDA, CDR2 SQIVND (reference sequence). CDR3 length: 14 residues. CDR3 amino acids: CASRTPGGVDTQYF. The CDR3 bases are TGTGCCAGTAGAACCCCTGGCGGGGTAGATACGCAGTATTTT.

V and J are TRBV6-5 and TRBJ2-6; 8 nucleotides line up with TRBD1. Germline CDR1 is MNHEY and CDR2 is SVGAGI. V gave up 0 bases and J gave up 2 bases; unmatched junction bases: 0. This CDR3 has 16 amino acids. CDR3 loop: CASSYSGQAGANVLTF. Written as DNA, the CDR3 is TGTGCCAGCAGTTACTCGGGACAGGCTGGGGCCAACGTCCTGACTTTC.

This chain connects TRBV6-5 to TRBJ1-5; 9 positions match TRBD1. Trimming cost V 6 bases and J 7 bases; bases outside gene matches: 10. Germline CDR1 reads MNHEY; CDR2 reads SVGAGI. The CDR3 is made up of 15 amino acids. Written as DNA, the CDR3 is TGTGCCAGCAGACAAAACAGGGGGCCACGACAGCCCCAGCATTTT. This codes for CASRQNRGPRQPQHF.

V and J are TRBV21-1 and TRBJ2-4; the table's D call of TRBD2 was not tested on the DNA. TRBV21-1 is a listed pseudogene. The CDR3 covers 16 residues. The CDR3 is CASSKDGGCAKNIQYF. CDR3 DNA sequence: TGTGCCAGCAGCAAAGATGGGGGGTGCGCCAAAAACATTCAGTACTTC.

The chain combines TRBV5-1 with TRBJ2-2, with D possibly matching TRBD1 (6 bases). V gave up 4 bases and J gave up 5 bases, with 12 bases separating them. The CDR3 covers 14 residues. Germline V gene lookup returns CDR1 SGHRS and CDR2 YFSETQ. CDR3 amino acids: CASSLAQGTGELFF. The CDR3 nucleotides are TGCGCCAGCAGCCTGGCGCAGGGGACCGGGGAGCTGTTTTTT.